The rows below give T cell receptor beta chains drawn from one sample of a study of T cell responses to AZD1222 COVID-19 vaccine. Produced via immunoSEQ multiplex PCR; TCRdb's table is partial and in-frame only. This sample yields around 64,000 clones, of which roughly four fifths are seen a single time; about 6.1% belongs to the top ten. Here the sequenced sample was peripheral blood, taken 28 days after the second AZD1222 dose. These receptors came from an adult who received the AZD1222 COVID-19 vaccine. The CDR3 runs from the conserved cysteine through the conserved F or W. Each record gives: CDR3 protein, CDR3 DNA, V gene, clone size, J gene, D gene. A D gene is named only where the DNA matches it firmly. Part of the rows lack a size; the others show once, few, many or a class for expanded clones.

cdr3_aa: CASSLTGEATNEKLFF; cdr3_nt: TGTGCCAGCAGCCTGACAGGGGAAGCAACTAATGAAAAACTGTTTTTT; v_call: TRBV27; clone_size: -; j_call: TRBJ1-4; d_call: TRBD1
cdr3_aa: CATSVSGVYNEQFF; cdr3_nt: TGTGCCACCAGTGTCTCAGGAGTCTACAATGAGCAGTTCTTC; v_call: TRBV24-1; clone_size: -; j_call: TRBJ2-1; d_call: -
cdr3_aa: CASSETGGRETQYF; cdr3_nt: TGTGCCAGCAGTGAAACCGGGGGCCGGGAGACCCAGTACTTC; v_call: TRBV6-1; clone_size: -; j_call: TRBJ2-5; d_call: -
cdr3_aa: CASSPRLGEAFF; cdr3_nt: TGTGCCAGCAGCCCTCGCCTGGGGGAAGCTTTCTTT; v_call: TRBV7-6; clone_size: -; j_call: TRBJ1-1; d_call: -
cdr3_aa: CASSLIGGRALTYEQYF; cdr3_nt: TGTGCCAGCAGCTTAATAGGGGGCCGGGCTCTAACCTACGAGCAGTACTTC; v_call: TRBV11-2; clone_size: -; j_call: TRBJ2-7; d_call: TRBD1
cdr3_aa: CASRPSRQGDSPLHF; cdr3_nt: TGTGCCAGCAGACCCAGTCGACAGGGAGATTCACCCCTCCACTTT; v_call: TRBV7-9; clone_size: -; j_call: TRBJ1-6; d_call: TRBD1
cdr3_aa: CASSLSEGAGGAFF; cdr3_nt: TGTGCCAGTAGTCTTAGTGAGGGGGCCGGGGGAGCTTTCTTT; v_call: TRBV19; clone_size: few; j_call: TRBJ1-1; d_call: TRBD1
cdr3_aa: CAWSVSGYGYTF; cdr3_nt: TGTGCCTGGAGTGTATCGGGGTATGGCTACACCTTC; v_call: TRBV30; clone_size: -; j_call: TRBJ1-2; d_call: -
cdr3_aa: CATLLVMEGGQPQHF; cdr3_nt: TGTGCCACCCTTTTGGTTATGGAGGGGGGTCAGCCCCAGCATTTT; v_call: TRBV6-5; clone_size: -; j_call: TRBJ1-5; d_call: -
cdr3_aa: CASSLDWTGATDTQYF; cdr3_nt: TGTGCCAGCAGCTTAGATTGGACAGGGGCCACAGATACGCAGTATTTT; v_call: TRBV7-9; clone_size: -; j_call: TRBJ2-3; d_call: TRBD1
cdr3_aa: CASSYATYNEQFF; cdr3_nt: TGTGCCAGCAGCTACGCAACGTACAATGAGCAGTTCTTC; v_call: TRBV11-3; clone_size: -; j_call: TRBJ2-1; d_call: -
cdr3_aa: CASSYSEGANAEAFF; cdr3_nt: TGTGCCAGCAGTTACTCAGAAGGGGCGAACGCTGAAGCTTTCTTT; v_call: TRBV6-5; clone_size: -; j_call: TRBJ1-1; d_call: -
cdr3_aa: CASGQRDRENGYTF; cdr3_nt: TGTGCCAGTGGACAGCGGGACAGGGAAAATGGCTACACCTTC; v_call: TRBV19; clone_size: -; j_call: TRBJ1-2; d_call: TRBD1
cdr3_aa: CASSGTGSIYEQYF; cdr3_nt: TGTGCCTCCTCCGGGACAGGGTCGATCTACGAGCAGTACTTC; v_call: TRBV5-4; clone_size: -; j_call: TRBJ2-7; d_call: TRBD1